This section outlines one TCR beta chain sequence together with its context. This sample was taken from a study of shared clonotypes between healthy human individuals. Sequencing was at deep level. Libraries were prepared by immunoSEQ multiplex PCR; TCRdb keeps only in-frame clonotypes and omits some of them. The sample lists about 2 million clones, about 95% occurring once. Terminally differentiated effector memory CD45RA+ cells were left out of the naive CD8 fraction, which was CD45RO-negative and positively selected for CCR7. The study drew all its donors from Caucasian adults living in Nashville, Tennessee. Sequencing was done on a sample of naive CD8+ T cells sorted from blood. The receptor comes from a man aged 18 to 29 in good health.

CDR3 in amino acids: CASSIGTGPYNEQFF. The CDR3 bases are TGTGCCAGCAGCATCGGGACTGGACCATACAATGAGCAGTTCTTC. This rearrangement joins TRBV7-9 to TRBJ2-1; TRBD2 might be the D (6 bases). The CDR3 is made up of 15 amino acids. V was pared by 5 bases and J by 4 bases, with 15 bases between. The germline V gene encodes CDR1 SEHNR and CDR2 FQNEAQ (reference sequence).